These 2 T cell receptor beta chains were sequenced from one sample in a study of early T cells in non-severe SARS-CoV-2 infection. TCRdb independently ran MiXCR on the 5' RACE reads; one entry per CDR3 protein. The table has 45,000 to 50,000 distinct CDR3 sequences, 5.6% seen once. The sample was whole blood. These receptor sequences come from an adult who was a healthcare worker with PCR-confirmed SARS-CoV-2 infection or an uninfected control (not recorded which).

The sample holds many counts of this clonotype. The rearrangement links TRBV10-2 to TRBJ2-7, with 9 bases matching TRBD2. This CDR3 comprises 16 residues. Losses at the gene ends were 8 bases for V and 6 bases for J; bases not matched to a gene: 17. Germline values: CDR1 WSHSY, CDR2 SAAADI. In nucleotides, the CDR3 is TGCGCCAGCTTAGAAGCGGGAGGCCCAACCCCCGGCGAGCAGTACTTC. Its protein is CASLEAGGPTPGEQYF.

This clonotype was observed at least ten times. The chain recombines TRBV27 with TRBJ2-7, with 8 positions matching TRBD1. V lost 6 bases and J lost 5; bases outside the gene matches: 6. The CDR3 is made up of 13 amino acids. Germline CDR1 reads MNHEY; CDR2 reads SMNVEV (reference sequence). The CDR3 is CASSWTGTDEQYF. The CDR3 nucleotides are TGTGCCAGCAGCTGGACAGGGACCGACGAGCAGTACTTC.